This record covers a single TCR beta chain. Its antigen specificity is not known. One end of the junction is discordant with germline, which a read error may explain. The sample comes from a study of cytomegalovirus exposure and HLA in healthy donors (dated by TCRdb to 2017 to 2019). In terms of the full investigation: An earlier analysis of around 600 of the donors reported 250 to 300 Gb of sequence data and 100 million to 130 million unique TCR beta sequences from some 180 million T cells. High-throughput TCR immunosequencing, statistical association of individual TCRs with disease status, and machine learning were combined to predict cytomegalovirus infection status. In a later analysis, previously published TCR beta repertoires from 600 to 850 donors were re-analyzed and high-resolution HLA genotyping was added so that TCR occurrence patterns could be studied. Roughly 300 gigabases of sequencing data and 75 million to 85 million unique TCR sequences made up an early release that covered approximately 700 HLA-typed donors. Every discovery cohort repertoire had been produced on one sequencing platform. Donor age, sex, ethnicity and CMV serostatus were compiled alongside the repertoire data. Typing coverage varied by locus: about 620-630 donors for A, B, C, DRB1 and DQB1; approximately 500 for DQA1; around 610 for DPA1; about 450 for DPB1. On average, 235,054 unique TCR beta nucleotide sequences were sequenced per donor among some 420 genotyped donors of the cohort, with 15% to 20% of those sequences being non-productive. In addition to the first cohort of 666 subjects, a separate validation cohort of around 110 different subjects was used. Four or five DR-DQ haplotypes were treated as single units for association and clustering because of strong linkage in the cohort. The study aimed to test whether cataloging public T cell receptors could reveal signatures of past pathogen exposure. In the later analysis, no new phenotypic data were used to find candidate immune exposures; instead, reliance was placed on TCR beta sequences and their occurrence across donors. Genome-wide SNP genotypes for about 60% of the roughly 700 donors were used in a later genetic analysis, which treated that subset as a discovery cohort. Of the 300 to 400 genotyped donors, roughly 85% fell in the genetic ancestry cluster associated with self-reported Caucasian donors. Both class I and class II loci were covered by HLA typing, at four-digit resolution. In an earlier analysis of 587 of the donors, high-throughput TCR beta sequencing was used to judge whether each TCR beta V gene segment behaved as functional or pseudogenic. The T cell repertoires of about 700 subjects were profiled by immunosequencing and related to cytomegalovirus serostatus. Study-wide findings and limitations: Because HLA typing was missing for some donors at each locus, association tests included only the typed subset. An association between a missense DCLRE1C variant and V-gene and J-gene trimming of TCR beta chains was found in a later genetic analysis and replicated in an independent cohort. It was suggested by the authors that the approach could potentially be generalized to other disease states and immunological phenotypes. Linkage disequilibrium might explain the correlated functional status among segregating V segments, but an unknown experimental factor could not be excluded. In an earlier analysis of 500 to 650 of the donors, most TCR beta V segments appeared in productive rearrangements about 87% or about 30% of the time, broadly matching IMGT annotations. Assigning TCR associations to individual alleles was difficult when HLA alleles, especially DR and DQ, strongly co-occurred. According to a later analysis, most CMV-associated TCR beta chains appeared to be HLA-restricted, and the HLA associations seemed to be driven largely by CMV exposure. A further reported finding was that TCR beta sequences accurately predicted the HLA-A and HLA-B alleles for most subjects in the first cohort. Specific HLA alleles were associated with 15,000 to 20,000 TCR beta sequences at a false discovery rate of 0.05 in a later analysis. A later analysis found that TCR association rates varied across HLA loci, with DRB1 alleles showing the most associated TCRs and HLA-C alleles the fewest. The only immune exposure information available for the cohort was CMV serostatus. In a later genetic analysis, fewer N-insertions in productive TCRs were reported among donors in an Asian-associated ancestry cluster than the approximately 710-donor mean. The earlier analysis of some 540 of the donors excluded approximately 15 rarely observed V segments, including chromosome 9 orphons, because counts were too low. Because the 87-base-pair reads could not distinguish some IMGT-functional V segments, including TRBV6-2 and TRBV6-3, those segments were excluded. A few of the identified cytomegalovirus-associated TCR beta chains were confirmed in vitro to be specific for cytomegalovirus antigens. Across donors, most TCR sequences were observed very rarely, whereas some public TCRs were present in many individuals. Presence/absence analyses assumed roughly uniform sequencing depth across donors, an assumption that may not hold. A later analysis reported that several top co-occurrence clusters appeared linked to parvovirus B19, influenza, CMV and Epstein-Barr virus. A cluster of highly shared sequence variants was judged likely to represent a technical artifact of the sequencing pipeline. The classifier was reported to diagnose cytomegalovirus status with high specificity and sensitivity in both the original cohort and the validation cohort. The study listed around 160 TCR beta chains as associated with cytomegalovirus. Only TCR beta chains were sequenced in this cohort, and the absence of alpha or paired-chain data limited detectable features. Compared with equally common non-associated chains, HLA-associated TCR beta chains in a later analysis were more clonally expanded and had lower generation probabilities.

In total, 666 healthy bone marrow donors made up the cohort. All cohort members were sampled while nominally healthy, although unrecorded immune exposures were likely present. The donor was CMV seronegative and belonged to the group of roughly 330 seronegative cohort members. Each donor provided a peripheral blood sample, and peripheral blood mononuclear cells were used for TCR beta sequencing. The Qiagen DNeasy Blood Extraction Kit was used to extract genomic DNA from the blood cell samples. The library was produced with the immunoSEQ multiplex PCR assay. For the multiplex PCR, a mixture combining 60 forward primers for TCR Vbeta segments and 13 reverse primers for TCR Jbeta segments was used. The CDR3 region of rearranged TCR beta genes was amplified from genomic DNA with a multiplex PCR assay. The amplified TCR beta libraries were sequenced on the Illumina HiSeq System as 87-base-pair reads. In the source study's methods: Across the 700 or so repertoires, a later analysis counted tens of millions of unique TCR beta chains, roughly 11 million of which were shared by at least two donors. Raw reads were error-corrected and collapsed into unique sequences by a nearest-neighbor algorithm in which closely related sequences were merged to remove PCR and sequencing errors. V, D and J gene segments were assigned by aligning CDR3 sequences to IMGT reference sequences. For a sequence to be retained, a match of at least six nucleotides to both a V gene segment and a J gene segment was required. Rearrangements were called productive when the CDR3 lacked stop codons and stayed in frame with V and J; all others were non-productive. Following IMGT convention, CDR3 was defined as the stretch from the second conserved V-encoded cysteine to the conserved J-encoded phenylalanine. Sequences without an unambiguous match to a single V gene segment were excluded from the earlier analysis of 587 of the donors. In an earlier analysis of some 590 of the donors, a V segment was called functional when productive rearrangements were above 56.7%, and segregating when the standard deviation between donors exceeded 5%. A statistical classification framework was developed to diagnose cytomegalovirus status using the catalog of TCR beta chain sequences. In a later analysis, TCR nucleotide sequences were compared against IMGT/GENE-DB human TR gene sequences so that V and J genes could be assigned. In a later analysis, CDR3 sequences and most-parsimonious VDJ recombination scenarios were assigned using the TCRdist pipeline. In a later analysis, every TCR beta chain was defined by the combination of its CDR3 amino acid sequence and its V-gene family, and reads without a unique V-gene family were dropped. To address suspected cross-contamination and a sequencing artifact, a later analysis removed 592 highly shared, low-generation-probability nucleotide sequences. In a later analysis, a clonal expansion index was calculated for each public chain from normalized within-repertoire ranks of inferred template counts. In a later analysis, generation probabilities were computed with a VDJ recombination model fitted to out-of-frame rearrangements, and the resulting probabilities were checked against IGoR. In a later analysis, TCR-TCR, TCR-HLA and TCR-CMV co-occurrence was scored with hypergeometric tests, and a repertoire-size bias correction was applied to TCR pairs. A later analysis estimated false discovery rates by permuting HLA or CMV assignments 20 times. In a later analysis, co-occurring TCRs were grouped with DBSCAN, and TCRdist sequence similarity was added when clustering was performed within HLA-allele-positive subsets. For co-occurrence clustering, repertoires with fewer than 30,000 or more than 120,000 public chains were excluded, along with four to six repertoires with anomalous nucleotide sharing. As stored in TCRdb, this immuneACCESS dataset retains in-frame rearrangements with V and J assigned. A fraction of the clones does not appear; measured against another copy, unresolved V genes explain less than half of the discrepancy, and the remainder lacks a known reason. Clone size and V and J calls were adopted from that table, with D and trimming inferred from the DNA. The sample contains about 54,000 clones, 75% to 80% of them found a single time. Clones ranked in the top ten supply roughly 1.4% of the sample.

CDR1 and CDR2 are drawn from the germline V gene (reference sequence): SEHNR, FQNEAQ. There are 14 amino acids in the CDR3, from cysteine to phenylalanine inclusive. Of all the DNA, just the CDR3 is kept, 42 bases in frame from base 1. The V and J genes are TRBV7-9 and TRBJ2-7; a stretch of 10 junction bases matches TRBD1. The clonotype originates from a female donor in good health and CMV-seronegative. The sample was PBMCs. The DNA reads TGTTCCAGCAGCTTAGGACAGGGGGCCTACGAGCAGTACTTC. This translates into CSSSLGQGAYEQYF.